These 6 T cell receptor beta chains were all obtained from the same sample, sequenced in a study of blood T cell repertoires in COVID-19. Repertoires were generated with immunoSEQ multiplex PCR, while TCRdb's copy carries only in-frame clones and drops some. Of roughly 400,000 clones in the sample, around nine tenths were seen once. Sequenced material: PBMCs or T cells enriched from blood (not recorded which). Source of these receptors: a woman under 30 who had been exposed to COVID-19.

The V call is TRBV28, the J call TRBJ1-4; 7 bases map to TRBD1. J lost 6 bases, V lost 10 bases, and 8 bases had no gene match. Germline loops: CDR1 MDHEN, CDR2 SYDVKM. CDR3 length: 13 amino acids. The CDR3 nucleotides are TGTGCCACCGTACAGGGGCGATATGAAAAACTGTTTTTT. It codes for CATVQGRYEKLFF.

The chain employs TRBV4-2 and TRBJ2-7; TRBD2 aligns across 9 bases. Trimming removed 0 bases from V and 0 bases from J; junction bases left unmatched: 0. The CDR3 contains 15 residues. CDR1 and CDR2 (germline): LGHNA, YNFKEQ. CDR3 loop: CASSQELAGSYEQYF. For the CDR3, the DNA is TGTGCCAGCAGCCAAGAACTAGCGGGCTCCTACGAGCAGTACTTC.

On this clone itself: The sample has other DNA sequences that encode this CDR3 too. CDR3 bases: TGCAGCGTTGTCTTGGCGGGGGATTACACTGAAGCTTTCTTT. This encodes CSVVLAGDYTEAFF. The rearrangement joins TRBV29-1 to TRBJ1-1; D might be TRBD1 (5 bases). Trimming removed 4 bases at V and 3 bases at J, with 15 bases between. CDR1 and CDR2 from the germline V gene are SQVTM and ANQGSEA. This CDR3 contains 14 residues.

This clone was seen once. The DNA for the CDR3 is TGCGCCAGCCAAAGAGGGGGGGGTCTGAACACTGAAGCTTTCTTT. Protein: CASQRGGGLNTEAFF. The chain couples TRBV4-1 to TRBJ1-1; the D gene is possibly TRBD1 (6 bases). This CDR3 is built from 15 residues. V shed 8 bases and J shed 0 bases, with 16 bases lying between them. Germline CDR1 and CDR2: MGHRA and YSYEKL.

This chain links TRBV9 with TRBJ2-1; possible D gene TRBD1, 7 bases. Germline V gene lookup returns CDR1 SGDLS and CDR2 YYNGEE. The CDR3 runs 15 residues. Trimming took 4 bases from V and 2 from J, leaving 13 bases between them. The CDR3 here is CASSLGGQTYNEQFF. Written as DNA, the CDR3 is TGTGCCAGCAGCCTGGGGGGACAGACCTACAATGAGCAGTTCTTC.

The chain uses TRBV5-8 and TRBJ1-3; D uncertain. Germline V gene data show CDR1 as SGHTS and CDR2 as YDEGEE. The CDR3 length is 15 residues. Deletions cut 0 bases from V and 1 base from J, with 8 bases between. The CDR3 DNA reads as TGTGCCAGCAGCTTGGTGTTCACATCTGGAAACACCATATATTTT. This sequence encodes CASSLVFTSGNTIYF.